Listed here are 8 T cell receptor beta chains from one sample, sequenced in a study of cytomegalovirus exposure and HLA in healthy donors. Amplification used 60 Vbeta primers and 13 Jbeta primers. Using immunoSEQ multiplex PCR, the repertoire was profiled, and TCRdb retains in-frame clones only, with some absent. This sample has over 150,000 clones, with 80% found just once. Sequences were obtained from PBMCs. The receptors derive from a boy aged 5 to 17 in good health and CMV-seronegative.

The V call is TRBV5-1, the J call TRBJ2-3, with 9 positions matching TRBD2. There are 19 residues in the CDR3. V shed 0 bases and J 2 bases; nucleotides not matched to a gene: 13. Germline CDR1 SGHRS, CDR2 YFSETQ. CDR3 sequence reads: CASSLDRPYAGGPTDTQYF. CDR3 DNA: TGCGCCAGCAGCTTGGATCGGCCTTACGCGGGAGGGCCCACAGATACGCAGTATTTT.

Here the CDR3 DNA reads TGCGCCAGCAGCTTCCTGACTAAACAAGAGACCCAGTACTTC. It specifies CASSFLTKQETQYF. The rearrangement joins TRBV5-1 to TRBJ2-5; tentatively, D is TRBD2 (5 bases). CDR1 and CDR2 (germline): SGHRS, YFSETQ. Trimming pared 2 bases from V and 2 bases from J, leaving 10 bases between. The CDR3 loop spans 14 amino acids.

The chain is built from TRBV9 and TRBJ2-7, with 10 bases that match TRBD2. After removal of 4 bases from V and 4 bases from J, the junction contained 14 bases not matched to a gene. The CDR3 extends over 17 amino acids. CDR1 is SGDLS and CDR2 is YYNGEE in the germline V gene. The CDR3 spells CASSPQFSSGRGYEQYF. The CDR3 coding sequence is TGTGCCAGCAGCCCACAATTTTCCAGCGGGAGGGGGTACGAGCAGTACTTC.

This clone appeared once. One junction end disagrees with the germline gene, perhaps due to a read error. V usage is TRBV11-2 and J usage is TRBJ2-1, with D possibly being TRBD1 (6 bases). The V gene's germline CDR1 is SGHAT and CDR2 FQNNGV. The CDR3 has 13 residues. Here the CDR3 DNA reads TGTGCCAGCAGCTTTCCAGGGGACAATGAGCGGTTCTTC. This encodes CASSFPGDNERFF.

The genes are TRBV9 and TRBJ2-3, with TRBD2 matching over 10 bases. Germline V gene data show CDR1 as SGDLS and CDR2 as YYNGEE. Trimming removed 2 bases from V and 6 bases from J; junction bases left unmatched: 9. CDR3 length equals 16 residues. The DNA of the CDR3 is TGTGCCAGCAGCGTTAGACTAGCGGGCTCCGCGGATACGCAGTATTTT. Encoded protein: CASSVRLAGSADTQYF.

The chain carries TRBV28 and TRBJ2-7; tentatively, D is TRBD1 (6 bases). Germline V gives CDR1 MDHEN, CDR2 SYDVKM. V was clipped by 6 bases and J by 9 bases, with 21 bases between them. The CDR3 runs to 14 residues. This CDR3 reads CASSRTATTSGQYF. For the CDR3, the DNA is TGTGCCAGCAGCCGGACAGCCACCACCTCTGGGCAGTACTTC.

V and J are TRBV6-5 and TRBJ2-1, with 9 bases matching TRBD1. The J segment lost 8 bases and the V segment lost 7 bases, leaving 9 bases of the junction unmatched. Germline V CDR1 and CDR2: MNHEY, SVGAGI. The CDR3 runs to 14 residues. The CDR3 is CASTRDREGDEQFF. The CDR3 nucleotides are TGTGCCAGCACTCGGGACAGGGAGGGAGATGAGCAGTTCTTC.

V usage is TRBV7-2 and J usage is TRBJ2-2, with D tentatively TRBD1 (6 bases). The CDR3 spans 16 residues. V dropped 4 bases and J dropped 6 bases, with 18 bases sitting between them. Germline V gene sequence: CDR1 SGHTA, CDR2 FQGNSA. DNA for the CDR3: TGTGCCAGCAGCTCAAAGGGACAAGGGAAGCCCGGGGAGCTGTTTTTT. Its protein product is CASSSKGQGKPGELFF.